There are many counts of the clone carrying this T cell receptor (beta chain). These data are taken from a study of naive and memory T cell subsets. The J segment lost 4 bases and the V segment lost 3 bases, leaving 2 bases of the junction unmatched. The germline CDR1 and CDR2 sequences are SGHTA and FQGTGA. The CDR3 contains 16 residues. The treatment is: skin biopsy from PPD injection site in Mantoux-positive individual. An oligonucleotide containing a UMI was ligated to the 3' end of TCR cDNA. Ligated cDNA underwent four rounds of PCR with nested alpha and beta constant region primers and SP2. One entry per CDR3 protein results from TCRdb running MiXCR on the UMI-ligation and nested PCR reads. The sample holds 35,000 to 40,000 distinct CDR3 sequences; more than 9.5% are singletons and the top ten take approximately 4.1%.

The rearrangement uses TRBV7-3 and TRBJ2-1, with 14 bases matching TRBD2. The sample consisted of skin, taken from a tuberculin skin test site. This receptor was taken from an adult in good health. The CDR3: CASSFGLAGGYNEQFF. The CDR3 DNA sequence: TGTGCCAGCAGCTTCGGACTAGCGGGGGGATACAATGAGCAGTTCTTC.